The rows below give T cell receptor beta chains drawn from one sample of a study of cytomegalovirus exposure and HLA in healthy donors. Using immunoSEQ multiplex PCR, the repertoire was profiled, and TCRdb retains in-frame clones only, with some absent. Of under 150,000 clones in the sample, approximately 87% were seen once. Sequences were obtained from PBMCs. The receptor source for this set is a man between 18 and 29 years old in good health and CMV-seronegative. Both conserved end residues are part of each CDR3.

len | j_gene | v_gene | CDR3aa
16 | TRBJ2-6 | TRBV11-2 | CASSLGGVSGANVLTF
14 | TRBJ2-1 | TRBV6-5 | CASSYFSSYNEQFF
13 | TRBJ1-1 | TRBV10-1 | CASSEQQGGEAFF
11 | TRBJ1-2 | TRBV18 | CASSPYVGYTF
14 | TRBJ2-5 | TRBV27 | CASSLTAGGAGRYF
16 | TRBJ1-1 | TRBV5-3 | CARSLKTLNMNTEAFF
14 | TRBJ2-5 | TRBV7-7 | CASSSTGLQETQYF
16 | TRBJ2-1 | TRBV15 | CATTAGGGGDYNEQFF
14 | TRBJ2-5 | TRBV7-6 | CASSRDRAGETQYF
13 | TRBJ1-4 | TRBV27 | CASSLFPGGKLFF
14 | TRBJ1-4 | TRBV6-5 | CASGRGTTNEKLFF
14 | TRBJ2-7 | TRBV5-1 | CASSLGDTVYEQYF
16 | TRBJ2-2 | TRBV5-1 | CASSPEGDRGTGELFF
14 | TRBJ1-3 | TRBV7-9 | CASSFNTAGNTIYF